The 10 T cell receptor beta chains in this list originate from one sample, sequenced in a study of T cells in Graves' hyperthyroidism and ophthalmopathy (dated by TCRdb to about 2019). Library construction relied on multiplex PCR. The sequencer listed for this sample is Illumina HiSeq 2000. The TCR beta CDR3 regions were amplified from the RNA transcripts. For the first round of RT-PCR on the TCR CDR3, the HTBI primer set was used together with the Qiagen OneStep RT-PCR kit. TCRdb's own reprocessing of the public reads used fastp at Q25 and MiXCR and kept productive beta chains. All rows with the same CDR3 protein become a single entry with the most common DNA and genes. This sample has fewer than 900,000 distinct CDR3 sequences in its table, and roughly 15% of those were observed once. In total, the top ten clones hold roughly 8% of the sample. The material sequenced was blood. Every receptor here comes from a man between 18 and 29 years old with Graves' hyperthyroidism.

This clonotype has a count of ten or more. The chain combines TRBV18 with TRBJ2-5; D is perhaps TRBD2 (6 bases). Trimming cost V 3 bases and J 5 bases, with 13 bases left between them. The germline V gene encodes CDR1 KGHSH and CDR2 LQKENI. The CDR3 runs to 14 residues. The DNA of the CDR3 is TGTGCCAGCTCACCGACGACTAGTCAGGAGACCCAGTACTTC. Protein: CASSPTTSQETQYF.

This clonotype was seen a few times. The genes are TRBV6-1 and TRBJ1-6; D is unclear. The CDR3 totals 14 residues. Germline V gene data show CDR1 as MNHNS and CDR2 as SASEGT. The V gene lost 2 bases and the J gene lost 9 bases, with 11 bases spanning the gap. The CDR3 region has the DNA TGTGCCAGCAGTGAAACACTGGGTCGTTCACCCCTCCACTTT. This gives the protein CASSETLGRSPLHF.

This clonotype was detected ten times or more. The CDR3 here is CASTMTGSSYEQYF. CDR3 sequence (DNA): TGTGCCAGCACCATGACAGGCTCGAGCTACGAGCAGTACTTC. The chain is built from TRBV2 and TRBJ2-7, with D possibly being TRBD1 (6 bases). Trimming removed 7 bases from V and 3 bases from J, with 16 bases in between. Germline-derived CDR1 and CDR2 are SNHLY and FYNNEI. The CDR3 spans 14 residues. The full variable domain, completed using reference TRBV2 and TRBJ2-7, is EPEVTQTPSHQVTQMGQEVILRCVPISNHLYFYWYRQILGQKVEFLVSFYNNEISEKSEIFDDQFSVERPDGSNFTLKIRSTKLEDSAMYFCASTMTGSSYEQYFGPGTRLTVT.

This chain joins TRBV9 and TRBJ2-2; 8 positions match TRBD1. V lost 3 bases and J lost 0; bases outside the gene matches: 4. The CDR3 covers 16 residues. Germline V gene lookup returns CDR1 SGDLS and CDR2 YYNGEE. CDR3 amino acids: CASSGTGYPNTGELFF. In DNA, the CDR3 is TGTGCCAGCAGCGGGACAGGGTACCCGAACACCGGGGAGCTGTTTTTT.

The table lists this clonotype with many counts. This chain links TRBV7-2 with TRBJ2-5, with 7 bases matching TRBD1. The CDR3 covers 16 residues. The germline V gene encodes CDR1 SGHTA and CDR2 FQGNSA. Unmatched junction bases numbered 7, after V lost 2 bases and J lost 1 base. The CDR3 protein is CASSLFLGDSQETQYF. As DNA, the CDR3 is TGTGCCAGCAGCTTATTCCTCGGGGACAGCCAAGAGACCCAGTACTTC.

This clonotype came up a few times. The rearrangement joins TRBV11-3 to TRBJ1-5; maybe TRBD1 (5 bases). In germline, CDR1 is SGHNT, CDR2 YENEEA. CDR3 length: 14 amino acids. V gave up 8 bases and J gave up 7 bases, with 18 bases separating them. CDR3 sequence (DNA): TGTGCCAGCTTCCTGGGGGGAGGGGAACAGCCCCAGCATTTT. Its translation: CASFLGGGEQPQHF. Full variable domain (outside the CDR3, taken from reference TRBV11-3 and TRBJ1-5): EAGVVQSPRYKIIEKKQPVAFWCNPISGHNTLYWYLQNLGQGPELLIRYENEEAVDDSQLPKDRFSAERLKGVDSTLKIQPAELGDSAVYLCASFLGGGEQPQHFGDGTRLSIL.

This clonotype appeared a few times. V is TRBV5-5 and J is TRBJ2-7; 8 nucleotides match TRBD1. The CDR3 is 13 amino acids. Germline V gene sequence: CDR1 SGHKS, CDR2 YYEKEE (reference sequence). J gave up 4 bases and V 7 bases, and 7 bases lay outside the gene matches. The CDR3 sequence is CASGPGQDYEQYF. As DNA, the CDR3 is TGTGCCAGCGGCCCGGGACAGGATTACGAGCAGTACTTC.

This clonotype was seen only a few times. This chain uses TRBV24-1 with TRBJ1-1, with 7 bases that match TRBD1. From germline, CDR1 is KGHDR and CDR2 SFDVKD. The CDR3 consists of 15 residues. With V trimmed by 3 bases and J by 5 bases, 8 bases remained unmatched. The CDR3, as DNA: TGTGCCACCAGTGATACCACAGGGGTAGGAACTGAAGCTTTCTTT. This translates into CATSDTTGVGTEAFF.

This clonotype was counted between two and nine times. The chain combines TRBV7-9 with TRBJ2-7; 9 bases match TRBD1. After removal of 5 bases from V and 7 bases from J, the junction contained 21 bases not matched to a gene. The CDR3 totals 18 residues. Germline assignment: CDR1 SEHNR and CDR2 FQNEAQ (reference sequence). The CDR3 coding sequence is TGTGCCAGCAGCCTGGTCACAGGGGGCTGGTATGGAGAAGAGGAGCAGTACTTC. Protein sequence: CASSLVTGGWYGEEEQYF. The whole variable domain, filled in from reference TRBV7-9 and TRBJ2-7, reads DTGVSQNPRHKITKRGQNVTFRCDPISEHNRLYWYRQTLGQGPEFLTYFQNEAQLEKSRLLSDRFSAERPKGSFSTLEIQRTEQGDSAMYLCASSLVTGGWYGEEEQYFGPGTRLTVT.

The sample holds many counts of this clonotype. The chain joins TRBV30 to TRBJ1-5, with no clear D. V shed 5 bases and J shed 3 bases, with 11 bases lying between them. CDR1 and CDR2 (germline): GTSNPN, SVGIG (reference sequence). The CDR3 totals 13 residues. The CDR3 here is CAWAPGPNQPQHF. CDR3 DNA sequence: TGTGCCTGGGCGCCGGGTCCCAATCAGCCCCAGCATTTT.